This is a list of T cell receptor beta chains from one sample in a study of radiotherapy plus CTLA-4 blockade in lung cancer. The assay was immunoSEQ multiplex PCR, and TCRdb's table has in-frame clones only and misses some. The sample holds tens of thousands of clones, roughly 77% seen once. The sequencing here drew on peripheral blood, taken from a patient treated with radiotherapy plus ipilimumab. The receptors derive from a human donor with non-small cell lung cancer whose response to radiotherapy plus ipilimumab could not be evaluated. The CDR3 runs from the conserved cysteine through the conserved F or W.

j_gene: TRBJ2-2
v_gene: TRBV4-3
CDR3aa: CASSQFQGDGELFF

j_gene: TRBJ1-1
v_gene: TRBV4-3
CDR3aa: CASSQDQGGRNTEAFF

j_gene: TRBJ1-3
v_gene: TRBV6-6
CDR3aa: CASSFTPGSSGNTIYF

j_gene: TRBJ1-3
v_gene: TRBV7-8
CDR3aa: CASSFSRGGLGNTIYF

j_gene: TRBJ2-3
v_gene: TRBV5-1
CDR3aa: CASSFGQGWTDTQYF

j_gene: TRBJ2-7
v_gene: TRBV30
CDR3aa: CAWSRRPVSYEQYF

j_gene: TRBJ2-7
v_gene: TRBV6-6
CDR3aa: CASSLDGLYEQYF

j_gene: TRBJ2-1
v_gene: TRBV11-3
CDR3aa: CASSLAGTYYNEQFF

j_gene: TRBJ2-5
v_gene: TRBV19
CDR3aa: CASSRDRRETQYF

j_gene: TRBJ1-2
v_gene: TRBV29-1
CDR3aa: CSVGQGTGNYGYTF